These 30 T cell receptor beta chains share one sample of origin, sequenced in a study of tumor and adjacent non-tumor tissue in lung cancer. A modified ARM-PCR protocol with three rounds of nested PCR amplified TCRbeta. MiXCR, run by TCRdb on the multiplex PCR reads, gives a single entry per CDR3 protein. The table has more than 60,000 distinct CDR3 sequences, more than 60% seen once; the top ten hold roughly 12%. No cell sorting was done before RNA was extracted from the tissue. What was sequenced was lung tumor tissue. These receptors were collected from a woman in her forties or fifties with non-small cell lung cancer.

The DNA of the CDR3 is TGTGCCAGCACCACACGGGACTCCCCCTACGAACACTACTTC. This translates into CASTTRDSPYEHYF. The chain recombines TRBV6-6 with TRBJ2-7, with D perhaps matching TRBD2 (6 bases). Germline lookup yields CDR1 MNHNY and CDR2 SVGAGI (reference sequence). Trimming removed 7 bases from V and 13 bases from J, with 26 bases in between. The CDR3 consists of 14 residues.

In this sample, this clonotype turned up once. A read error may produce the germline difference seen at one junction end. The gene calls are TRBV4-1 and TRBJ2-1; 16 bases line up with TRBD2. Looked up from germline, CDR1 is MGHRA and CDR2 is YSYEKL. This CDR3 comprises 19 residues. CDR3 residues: CASSHPGLAGGPRYNVQFF. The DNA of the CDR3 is TGCGCCAGCAGTCATCCGGGACTAGCGGGAGGGCCAAGATACAATGTGCAGTTCTTC.

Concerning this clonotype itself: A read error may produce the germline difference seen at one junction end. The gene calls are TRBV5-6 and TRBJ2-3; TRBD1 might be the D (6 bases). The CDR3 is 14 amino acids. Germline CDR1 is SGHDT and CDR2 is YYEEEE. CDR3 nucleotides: TGTGTCAGCAGTTGGGACATGAGCACAGATACGCAGTATTTT. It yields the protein CVSSWDMSTDTQYF.

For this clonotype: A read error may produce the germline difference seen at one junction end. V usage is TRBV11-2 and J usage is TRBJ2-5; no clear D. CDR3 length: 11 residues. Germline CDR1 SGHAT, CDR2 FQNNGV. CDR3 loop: CSSRTRETHYF. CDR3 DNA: TGTTCCAGCAGAACACGAGAGACCCACTACTTC.

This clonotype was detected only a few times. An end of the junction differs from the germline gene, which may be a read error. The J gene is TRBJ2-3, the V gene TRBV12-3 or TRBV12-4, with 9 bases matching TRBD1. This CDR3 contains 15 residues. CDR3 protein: CVSSFGDRATDTQYF. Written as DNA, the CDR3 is TGTGTCAGCAGTTTCGGGGACAGGGCCACAGATACGCAATATTTT.

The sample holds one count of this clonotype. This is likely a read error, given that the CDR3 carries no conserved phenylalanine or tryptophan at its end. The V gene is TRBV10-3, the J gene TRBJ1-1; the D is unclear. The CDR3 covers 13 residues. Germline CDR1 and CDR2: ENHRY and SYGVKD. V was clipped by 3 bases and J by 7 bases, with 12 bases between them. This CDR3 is CAISDFLGSEAFL. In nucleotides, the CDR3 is TGTGCCATCAGTGATTTCCTGGGCAGTGAAGCTTTCCTT.

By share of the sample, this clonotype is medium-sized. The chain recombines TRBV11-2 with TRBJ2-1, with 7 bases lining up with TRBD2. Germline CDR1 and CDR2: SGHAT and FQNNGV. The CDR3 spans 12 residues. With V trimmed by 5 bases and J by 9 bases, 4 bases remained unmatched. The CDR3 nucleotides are TGTGCCAGCAGCCAGACTAGCAGTGAGCAGTTCTTC. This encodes CASSQTSSEQFF.

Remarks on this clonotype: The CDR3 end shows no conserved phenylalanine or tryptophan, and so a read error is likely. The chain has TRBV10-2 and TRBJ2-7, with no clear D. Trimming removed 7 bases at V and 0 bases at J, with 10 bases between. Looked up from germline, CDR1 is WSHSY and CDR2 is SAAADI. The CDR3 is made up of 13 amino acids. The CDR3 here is CASTSDSSYEQYI. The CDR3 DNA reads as TGCGCCAGCACTAGTGATAGCTCCTACGAGCAGTACATC.

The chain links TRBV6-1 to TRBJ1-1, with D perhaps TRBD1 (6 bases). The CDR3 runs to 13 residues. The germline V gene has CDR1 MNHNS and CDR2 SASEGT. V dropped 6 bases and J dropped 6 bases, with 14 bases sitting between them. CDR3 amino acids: CASRYRQEAEAFF. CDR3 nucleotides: TGTGCCAGCAGGTACAGACAGGAAGCTGAAGCTTTCTTT.

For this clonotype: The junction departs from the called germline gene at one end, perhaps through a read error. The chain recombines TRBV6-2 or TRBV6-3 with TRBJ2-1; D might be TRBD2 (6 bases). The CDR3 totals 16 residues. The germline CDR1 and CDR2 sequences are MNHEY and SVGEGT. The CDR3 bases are TGTGCCAGTAGTTCAGGGACTGGGGGAACCTACAATGAGCAGGTCTTC. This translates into CASSSGTGGTYNEQVF.

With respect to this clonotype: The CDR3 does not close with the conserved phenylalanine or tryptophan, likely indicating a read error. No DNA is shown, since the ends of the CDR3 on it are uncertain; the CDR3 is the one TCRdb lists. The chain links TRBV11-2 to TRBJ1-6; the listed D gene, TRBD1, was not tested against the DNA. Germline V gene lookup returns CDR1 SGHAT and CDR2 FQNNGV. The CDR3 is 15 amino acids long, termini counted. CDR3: CASSLETDYNSPPHI.

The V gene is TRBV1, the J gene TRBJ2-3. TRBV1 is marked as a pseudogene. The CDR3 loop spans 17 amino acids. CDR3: CTSSQVRSSKSTDTRYF. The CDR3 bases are TGTACCAGCAGCCAAGTTCGGTCCTCTAAGAGCACAGATACGCGGTATTTT.

CDR3 DNA: TGTGCCAACAGGGAGACAGGAGAGTACAATGAGCAGTTCTTC. Translating it yields CANRETGEYNEQFF. The chain joins TRBV6-5 to TRBJ2-1, with D possibly TRBD1 on 6 matching bases. The V end was cut by 10 bases, the J end by 4 bases, with 17 bases between. The CDR3 is 14 residues long. Germline CDR1 and CDR2: MNHEY and SVGAGI.

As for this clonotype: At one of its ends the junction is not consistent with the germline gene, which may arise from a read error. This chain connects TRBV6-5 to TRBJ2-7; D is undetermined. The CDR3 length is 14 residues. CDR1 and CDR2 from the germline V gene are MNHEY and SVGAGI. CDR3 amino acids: CASSWVRNSYEQYF. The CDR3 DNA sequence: TGTGCTAGCAGTTGGGTGAGGAACTCCTACGAGCAGTACTTC.

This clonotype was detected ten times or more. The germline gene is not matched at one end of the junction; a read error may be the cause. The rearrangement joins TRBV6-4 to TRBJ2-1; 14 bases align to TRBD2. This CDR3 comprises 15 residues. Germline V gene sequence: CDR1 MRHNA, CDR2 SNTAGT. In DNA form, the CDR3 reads TGTGCCAACAGTGGGGGGACTAGCGGGAGCAATGAGCAGTTCTTC. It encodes CANSGGTSGSNEQFF.

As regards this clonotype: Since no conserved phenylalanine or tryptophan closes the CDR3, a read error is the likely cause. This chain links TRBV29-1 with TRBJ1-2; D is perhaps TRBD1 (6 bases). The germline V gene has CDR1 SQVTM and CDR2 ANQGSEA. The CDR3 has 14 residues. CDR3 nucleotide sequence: TGTAGCGTTGAAGATCCTGCAGGGGTATGGGGCTACACCTTG. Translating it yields CSVEDPAGVWGYTL.

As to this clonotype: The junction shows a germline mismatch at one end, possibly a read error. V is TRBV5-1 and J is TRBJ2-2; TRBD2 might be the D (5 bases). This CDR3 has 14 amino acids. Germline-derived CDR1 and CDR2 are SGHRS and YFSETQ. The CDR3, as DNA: TGCGCCAGCAGCAGAGGGCAGGTACCCGGGGAGCTGTTATTT. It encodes CASSRGQVPGELLF.

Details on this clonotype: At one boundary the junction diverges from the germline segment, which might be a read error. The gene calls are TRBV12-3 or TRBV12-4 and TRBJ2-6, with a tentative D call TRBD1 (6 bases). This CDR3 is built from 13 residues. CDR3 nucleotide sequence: TGTGCCAGCCGCGTTCCAGGGGCCAACGTCCTGCCTTTC. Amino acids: CASRVPGANVLPF.

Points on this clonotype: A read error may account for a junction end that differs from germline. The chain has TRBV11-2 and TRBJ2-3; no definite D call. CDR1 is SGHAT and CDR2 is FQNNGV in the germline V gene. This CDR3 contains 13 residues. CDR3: CASSLDWADTQYF. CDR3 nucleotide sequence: TGTGCCAGTAGCTTAGATTGGGCAGATACACAGTATTTT. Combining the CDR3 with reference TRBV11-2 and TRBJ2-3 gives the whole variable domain EAGVAQSPRYKIIEKRQSVAFWCNPISGHATLYWYQQILGQGPKLLIQFQNNGVVDDSQLPKDRFSAERLKGVDSTLKIQPAKLEDSAVYLCASSLDWADTQYFGPGTRLTVL.

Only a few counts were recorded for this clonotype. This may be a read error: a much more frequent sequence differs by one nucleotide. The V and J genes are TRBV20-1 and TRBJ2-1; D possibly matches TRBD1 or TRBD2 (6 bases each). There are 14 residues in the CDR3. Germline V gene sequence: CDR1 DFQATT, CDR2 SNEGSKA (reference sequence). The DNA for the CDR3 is TGCAGTGCATTATCGGGGGCACTATACAATGAGCACTTCTTC. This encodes CSALSGALYNEHFF.

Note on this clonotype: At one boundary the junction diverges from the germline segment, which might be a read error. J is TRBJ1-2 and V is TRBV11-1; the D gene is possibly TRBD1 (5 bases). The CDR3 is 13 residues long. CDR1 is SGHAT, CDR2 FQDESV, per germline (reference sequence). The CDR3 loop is CASSLRGTWGYTF. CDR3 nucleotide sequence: TGTGCCAGCAGCTTAAGGGGAACGTGGGGCTACACATTC.

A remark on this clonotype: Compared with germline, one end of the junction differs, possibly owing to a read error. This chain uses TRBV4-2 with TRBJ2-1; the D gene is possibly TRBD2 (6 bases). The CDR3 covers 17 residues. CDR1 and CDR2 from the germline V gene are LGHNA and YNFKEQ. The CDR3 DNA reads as TGTGCCTGCAGCCAAGAGGGAGGTGGCGGGCCCTACAATAAGCAGTTCTTC. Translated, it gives CACSQEGGGGPYNKQFF.

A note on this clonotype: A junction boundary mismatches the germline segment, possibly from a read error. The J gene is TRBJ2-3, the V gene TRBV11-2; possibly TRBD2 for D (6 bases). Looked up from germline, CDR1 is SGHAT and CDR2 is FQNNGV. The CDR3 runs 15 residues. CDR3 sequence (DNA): TGTACCAGCAACCCGGGAGAGGCGTACACAGATACGCAGTATTTT. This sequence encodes CTSNPGEAYTDTQYF.

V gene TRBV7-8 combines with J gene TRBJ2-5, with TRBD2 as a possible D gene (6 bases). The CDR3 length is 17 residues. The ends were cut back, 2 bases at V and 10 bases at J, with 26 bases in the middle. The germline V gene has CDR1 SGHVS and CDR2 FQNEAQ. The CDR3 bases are TGTGCCAGCAGCTTATTCGCGGGATTGGAGCCTCAAGAGGTCCAGTACTTC. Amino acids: CASSLFAGLEPQEVQYF.

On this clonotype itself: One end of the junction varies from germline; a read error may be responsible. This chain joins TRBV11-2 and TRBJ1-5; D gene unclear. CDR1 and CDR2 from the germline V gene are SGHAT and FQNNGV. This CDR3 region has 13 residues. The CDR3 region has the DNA TGTGCCACCAGCTTAGGCGGGATCCAGCCTCAGCATTTT. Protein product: CATSLGGIQPQHF.

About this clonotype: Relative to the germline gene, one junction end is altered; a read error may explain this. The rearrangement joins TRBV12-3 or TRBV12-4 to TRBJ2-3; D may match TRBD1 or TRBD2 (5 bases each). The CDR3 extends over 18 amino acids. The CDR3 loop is CVSRLYQGPANPTDTQYF. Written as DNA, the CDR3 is TGTGTCAGCAGACTCTACCAGGGACCAGCGAACCCCACAGATACGCAGTATTTT.

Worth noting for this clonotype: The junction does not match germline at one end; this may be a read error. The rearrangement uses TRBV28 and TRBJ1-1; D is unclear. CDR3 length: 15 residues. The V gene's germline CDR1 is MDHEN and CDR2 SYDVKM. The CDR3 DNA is TGTGCTAGCAGTCCCCCTTCCGGGAGGGACACTGAAGCTTTCTTT. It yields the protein CASSPPSGRDTEAFF. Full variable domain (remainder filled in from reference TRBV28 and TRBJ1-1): DVKVTQSSRYLVKRTGEKVFLECVQDMDHENMFWYRQDPGLGLRLIYFSYDVKMKEKGDIPEGYSVSREKKERFSLILESASTNQTSMYLCASSPPSGRDTEAFFGQGTRLTVV.

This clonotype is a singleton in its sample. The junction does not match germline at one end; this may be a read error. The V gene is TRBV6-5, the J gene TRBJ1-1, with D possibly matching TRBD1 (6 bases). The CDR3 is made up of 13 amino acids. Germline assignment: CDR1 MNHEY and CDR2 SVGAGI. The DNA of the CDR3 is TGTACCAGCAGTCACCCAGGGGACACTGAAGCTTTCTTT. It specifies CTSSHPGDTEAFF.

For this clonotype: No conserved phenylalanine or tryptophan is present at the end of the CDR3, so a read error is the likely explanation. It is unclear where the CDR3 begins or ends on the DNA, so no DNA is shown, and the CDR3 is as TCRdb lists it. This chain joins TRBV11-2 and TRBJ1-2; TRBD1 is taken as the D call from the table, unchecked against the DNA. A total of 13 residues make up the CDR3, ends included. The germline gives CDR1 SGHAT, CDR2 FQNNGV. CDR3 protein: CASSLDRGDGCTI.

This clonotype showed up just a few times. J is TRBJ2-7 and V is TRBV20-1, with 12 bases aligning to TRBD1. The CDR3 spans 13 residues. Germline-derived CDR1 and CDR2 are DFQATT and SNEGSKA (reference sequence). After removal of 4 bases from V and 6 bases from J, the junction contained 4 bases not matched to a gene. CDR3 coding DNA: TGCAGTGCTATCGGGACAGGGGGCCTCGAGCAGTACTTC. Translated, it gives CSAIGTGGLEQYF.